This T cell receptor (beta chain) was recovered during a study of T cells in Graves' hyperthyroidism and ophthalmopathy. Overall study findings and caveats: Ophthalmopathy, which appeared later, was predicted by the model a median approximately six months before onset.

Amplification yielded TCR beta CDR3 regions, with RNA transcripts as the source. HTBI primers were employed in a first-round RT-PCR of the TCR CDR3. TCRdb reprocessed the multiplex PCR reads via MiXCR and lists one record per CDR3 protein. The table lists about 420,000 distinct CDR3 sequences, approximately 14% of them singletons, with roughly 14% in the top ten. In its sample, this clonotype was seen many times. Its antigen is as yet unknown. V was shortened by 1 base and J by 0 bases, with 10 bases between the two germline ends. This CDR3 is 15 amino acids long. CDR1 and CDR2 (germline): SGHTA, FQGTGA.

The chain joins TRBV7-3 to TRBJ2-7, with TRBD1 as a possible D gene (5 bases). The sequencing sample was made of blood. The receptor was derived from a woman younger than 30 with Graves' hyperthyroidism. CDR3 in DNA: TGTGCCAGCAGCTTAAGGTCAGGGTACTCCTACGAGCAGTACTTC. Encoded protein: CASSLRSGYSYEQYF. The full variable domain, completed using reference TRBV7-3 and TRBJ2-7, is GAGVSQTPSNKVTEKGKYVELRCDPISGHTALYWYRQSLGQGPEFLIYFQGTGAADDSGLPNDRFFAVRPEGSVSTLKIQRTERGDSAVYLCASSLRSGYSYEQYFGPGTRLTVT.